The rows below give T cell receptor beta chains drawn from one sample of a study of shared clonotypes between healthy human individuals. Measured with immunoSEQ multiplex PCR; TCRdb has only the in-frame clones, and not every one. The sample yields hundreds of thousands of clones, roughly 70% seen once. What was sequenced was memory CD4+ T cells sorted from blood. The receptors derive from a woman in her 30s in good health. Both conserved end residues are part of each CDR3. Fields, in order: V gene, J gene, CDR3 length, CDR3 protein.

V: TRBV6-1
J: TRBJ1-2
length: 16
CDR3: CASSGLGTGEGGGYTF

V: TRBV5-1
J: TRBJ1-2
length: 14
CDR3: CASSIGQGVNGYTF

V: TRBV6-6
J: TRBJ2-5
length: 16
CDR3: CASSYSGMSNQETQYF

V: TRBV30
J: TRBJ1-5
length: 13
CDR3: CAWSGPFKQPQHF

V: TRBV4-2
J: TRBJ2-1
length: 15
CDR3: CASSQESRSYNEQFF

V: TRBV27
J: TRBJ2-7
length: 13
CDR3: CASSLGTGFEQYF

V: TRBV9
J: TRBJ1-1
length: 14
CDR3: CASSVVVQSPEAFF

V: TRBV11-2
J: TRBJ2-2
length: 14
CDR3: CASSLQREAGELFF

V: TRBV14
J: TRBJ2-1
length: 18
CDR3: CASSQDSPLAGEHNEQFF

V: TRBV2
J: TRBJ2-5
length: 13
CDR3: CASSTGGAKTQYF

V: TRBV28
J: TRBJ1-5
length: 13
CDR3: CASGGVNNQPQHF

V: TRBV20-1
J: TRBJ1-2
length: 11
CDR3: CSATGDIGYTF

V: TRBV7-9
J: TRBJ1-2
length: 15
CDR3: CASSSSTGPRRGYTF

V: TRBV7-2
J: TRBJ1-4
length: 14
CDR3: CASSRTGVGEKLFF

V: TRBV4-1
J: TRBJ1-1
length: 17
CDR3: CASSQERGVKGNTEAFF

V: TRBV4-2
J: TRBJ2-1
length: 18
CDR3: CASSQDRRAGGIHNEQFF

V: TRBV5-1
J: TRBJ1-2
length: 14
CDR3: CASSFSGQNYGYTF

V: TRBV18
J: TRBJ2-7
length: 13
CDR3: CASSPRTGDEQYF

V: TRBV9
J: TRBJ2-5
length: 15
CDR3: CASSVGQVLQETQYF

V: TRBV6-5
J: TRBJ1-5
length: 15
CDR3: CASSYDRYSNQPQHF

V: TRBV25-1
J: TRBJ1-5
length: 16
CDR3: CASSDADREGNQPQHF

V: TRBV6-1
J: TRBJ2-1
length: 15
CDR3: CASSLREGHHNEQFF

V: TRBV7-9
J: TRBJ2-3
length: 16
CDR3: CASSPRQGRMADTQYF

V: TRBV30
J: TRBJ2-7
length: 13
CDR3: CAWAGTGFYEQYF

V: TRBV19
J: TRBJ1-3
length: 13
CDR3: CASIATGRNTIYF

V: TRBV5-4
J: TRBJ2-3
length: 17
CDR3: CASSLEFAGTNGDTQYF

V: TRBV5-1
J: TRBJ2-5
length: 17
CDR3: CASSLRPSGRAWETQYF

V: TRBV7-9
J: TRBJ2-6
length: 19
CDR3: CASSSGDRRGDSGANVLTF

V: TRBV19
J: TRBJ2-7
length: 14
CDR3: CASSLGQGAYEQYF

V: TRBV27
J: TRBJ2-7
length: 14
CDR3: CASSLSPRGGEQYF

V: TRBV25-1
J: TRBJ2-5
length: 14
CDR3: CASSVAGAQETQYF

V: TRBV5-4
J: TRBJ2-2
length: 16
CDR3: CASSAELAFEGGELFF

V: TRBV5-1
J: TRBJ2-5
length: 17
CDR3: CASSPQTSGAPQETQYF

V: TRBV29-1
J: TRBJ2-5
length: 13
CDR3: CSVERTSGETQYF

V: TRBV7-6
J: TRBJ1-4
length: 12
CDR3: CASSFPGKKLFF

V: TRBV6-1
J: TRBJ1-2
length: 13
CDR3: CASSDKGWNGYTF

V: TRBV9
J: TRBJ1-2
length: 17
CDR3: CASSVSDKSFANYGYTF

V: TRBV5-6
J: TRBJ1-4
length: 13
CDR3: CASRRSINEKLFF